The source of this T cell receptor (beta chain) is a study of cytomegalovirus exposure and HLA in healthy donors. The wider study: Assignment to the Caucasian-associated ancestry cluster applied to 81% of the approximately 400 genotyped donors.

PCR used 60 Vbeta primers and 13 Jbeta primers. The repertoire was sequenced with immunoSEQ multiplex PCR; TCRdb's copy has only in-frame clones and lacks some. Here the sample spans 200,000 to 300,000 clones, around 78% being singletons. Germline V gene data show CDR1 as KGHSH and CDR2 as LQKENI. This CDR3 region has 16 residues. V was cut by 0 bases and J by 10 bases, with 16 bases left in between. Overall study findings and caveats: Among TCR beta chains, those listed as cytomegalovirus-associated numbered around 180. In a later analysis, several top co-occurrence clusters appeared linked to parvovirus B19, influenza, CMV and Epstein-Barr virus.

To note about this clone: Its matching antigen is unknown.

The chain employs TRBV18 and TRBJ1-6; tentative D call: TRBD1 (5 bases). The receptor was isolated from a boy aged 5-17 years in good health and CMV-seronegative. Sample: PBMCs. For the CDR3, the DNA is TGTGCCAGCTCACCACCTCTTCAGGGCCGTGGATCACCCCTCCACTTT. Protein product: CASSPPLQGRGSPLHF.